These 8 T cell receptor beta chains share one sample of origin, sequenced in a study of blood T cell repertoires in COVID-19. Using immunoSEQ multiplex PCR, the repertoire was profiled, and TCRdb retains in-frame clones only, with some absent. The table records 55,000 to 65,000 clones, around 89% of them present only once. The sequencing sample was made of peripheral blood. These receptors were obtained from a human donor with active COVID-19. The donor label of this sample is uncertain.

This chain uses TRBV5-1 with TRBJ2-7; D is unclear. The CDR3 runs 16 residues. CDR1 and CDR2 from the germline V gene are SGHRS and YFSETQ. V was clipped by 3 bases and J by 2 bases, with 18 bases between them. CDR3 sequence: CASSSKESSFTYEQYF. For the CDR3, the DNA is TGCGCCAGCAGCTCTAAAGAGAGTAGTTTTACCTACGAGCAGTACTTC. Filled out from reference TRBV5-1 and TRBJ2-7, the complete variable domain reads KAGVTQTPRYLIKTRGQQVTLSCSPISGHRSVSWYQQTPGQGLQFLFEYFSETQRNKGNFPGRFSGRQFSNSRSEMNVSTLELGDSALYLCASSSKESSFTYEQYFGPGTRLTVT.

This clone was counted between two and nine times. This chain uses TRBV19 with TRBJ2-3; 11 bases are a match to TRBD2. Losses at the gene ends were 4 bases for V and 0 bases for J; bases not matched to a gene: 3. Germline values: CDR1 LNHDA, CDR2 SQIVND (reference sequence). This CDR3 has 16 residues. CDR3 loop: CASSTGTSGSTDTQYF. The CDR3 DNA is TGTGCCAGTAGTACCGGGACTAGCGGTAGCACAGATACGCAGTATTTT.

The V call is TRBV3-1 (or the pseudogene TRBV3-2), the J call TRBJ2-2; TRBD2 matches 11 bases. This CDR3 comprises 15 residues. CDR1 is LGHDT and CDR2 is YNNKEL in the germline V gene (reference sequence). After removal of 4 bases from V and 5 bases from J, the junction contained 3 bases not matched to a gene. The CDR3 loop is CASSPTSGKTGELFF. For the CDR3, the DNA is TGTGCCAGCAGCCCGACTAGCGGGAAAACCGGGGAGCTGTTTTTT.

The gene calls are TRBV30 and TRBJ2-7, with a tentative D call TRBD2 (6 bases). The CDR3 runs 12 residues. Germline CDR1 is GTSNPN and CDR2 is SVGIG (reference sequence). Trimming removed 5 bases at V and 5 bases at J, with 13 bases between. The CDR3 DNA reads as TGTGCCTGGTCGCGGGATGAGGACGAGCAGTACTTC. It specifies CAWSRDEDEQYF.

This chain joins TRBV5-4 and TRBJ2-1, with 7 nucleotides matching TRBD1. The J segment lost 8 bases and the V segment lost 3 bases, leaving 5 bases of the junction unmatched. The CDR3 extends over 13 amino acids. Germline CDR1 is SGHNT and CDR2 is YYREEE (reference sequence). CDR3: CASSYRGSDEQFF. The DNA for the CDR3 is TGTGCCAGCAGCTACAGGGGTAGCGATGAGCAGTTCTTC.

This chain joins TRBV9 and TRBJ2-5, with 7 nucleotides matching TRBD1. The ends lost 4 bases at V and 5 bases at J; junction bases unmatched: 8. The CDR3 has 14 residues. CDR1 and CDR2 from the germline V gene are SGDLS and YYNGEE. The CDR3 here is CASSLRQGAETQYF. The CDR3 nucleotides read TGTGCCAGCAGCCTCCGACAGGGCGCGGAGACCCAGTACTTC. Combining the CDR3 with reference TRBV9 and TRBJ2-5 gives the whole variable domain DSGVTQTPKHLITATGQRVTLRCSPRSGDLSVYWYQQSLDQGLQFLIQYYNGEERAKGNILERFSAQQFPDLHSELNLSSLELGDSALYFCASSLRQGAETQYFGPGTRLLVL.

The chain recombines TRBV7-9 with TRBJ1-2; maybe TRBD1 (6 bases). Germline loops: CDR1 SEHNR, CDR2 FQNEAQ (reference sequence). The CDR3 extends over 14 amino acids. V was trimmed by 3 bases and J by 5 bases, leaving 13 bases between them. As DNA, the CDR3 is TGTGCCAGCAGCTTTGCCGGGACACTTTATGGCTACACCTTC. It encodes CASSFAGTLYGYTF. Full variable domain (rest looked up from reference TRBV7-9 and TRBJ1-2): DTGVSQNPRHKITKRGQNVTFRCDPISEHNRLYWYRQTLGQGPEFLTYFQNEAQLEKSRLLSDRFSAERPKGSFSTLEIQRTEQGDSAMYLCASSFAGTLYGYTFGSGTRLTVV.

This clone was found once. The chain recombines TRBV28 with TRBJ1-3; 11 positions match TRBD1. Trimming at V came to 6 bases and at J to 7 bases, leaving 8 bases not matched to a gene. CDR3 size: 15 residues. CDR1 and CDR2 (germline): MDHEN, SYDVKM. CDR3 in DNA: TGTGCCAGCAGCCGAGGGACAGGGGGTAGGAACACCATATATTTT. It translates to CASSRGTGGRNTIYF.